This TCR beta chain was recovered during a study of PD-1 blockade in classical Hodgkin lymphoma. Findings of the study overall: Partial responders and progressors had significantly lower baseline TCR diversity.

In germline, CDR1 is MNHNS, CDR2 SASEGT. The CDR3 length is 16 residues. V lost 3 bases and J lost 4, with 18 bases in between. Comments on this clone: As yet, its antigen is unknown.

Exposure to brentuximab vedotin varied, and each patient had relapsed following autologous stem cell transplantation. The data were produced by immunoSEQ multiplex PCR, yet TCRdb's version contains in-frame clones alone and is incomplete. The table has 60,000 or so clones, roughly 90% seen once; the top ten hold 9.7%. The TCR sequence derives from a human donor with classical Hodgkin lymphoma. The genes are TRBV6-1 and TRBJ1-1; the D gene is possibly TRBD1 (5 bases). Sequenced material: peripheral blood mononuclear cells (PBMCs), taken at baseline. The CDR3 is CASSERAGWEATEAFF. CDR3 sequence (DNA): TGTGCCAGCAGTGAGAGGGCAGGGTGGGAGGCCACTGAAGCTTTCTTT.